A single sample is the source of the 13 T cell receptor beta chains below, sequenced in a study of PD-L1 blockade in urothelial cancer. Time point reported: peripheral blood 6 weeks after treatment start. The table came from immunoSEQ multiplex PCR; TCRdb's copy has only in-frame clones and leaves some out. This table holds 35,000 to 45,000 clones, roughly 85% found once. Sample: PBMCs, taken around atezolizumab (anti-PD-L1) treatment. These receptors were collected from a man between 60 and 75 years old with urothelial cancer.

This clone was seen only a few times. The chain links TRBV7-2 to TRBJ2-5; D is perhaps TRBD1 (5 bases). CDR3 size: 15 residues. Germline CDR1 reads SGHTA; CDR2 reads FQGNSA. Deletions cut 1 base from V and 5 bases from J, with 14 bases between. The CDR3 DNA is TGTGCCAGCAGCTTAGACTCCTTAGGGGCCGAGACCCAGTACTTC. Amino acid sequence: CASSLDSLGAETQYF.

The CDR3 region is CASSKARYRVYQPQHF. CDR3 coding DNA: TGTGCCAGCAGCAAAGCCCGCTACAGGGTTTATCAGCCCCAGCATTTT. V gene TRBV21-1 combines with J gene TRBJ1-5; the table's D call of TRBD1 was not tested on the DNA. TRBV21-1 is termed a pseudogene. The CDR3 totals 16 residues.

The V gene is TRBV2, the J gene TRBJ1-5; 11 nucleotides align to TRBD1. With 6 bases clipped from V and 4 bases from J, the junction kept 8 bases outside the gene matches. The CDR3 extends over 16 amino acids. The germline gives CDR1 SNHLY, CDR2 FYNNEI. The CDR3 is CASRSSDRGRNQPQHF. CDR3 nucleotide sequence: TGTGCCAGCAGATCATCGGACAGGGGGCGAAATCAGCCCCAGCATTTT.

V and J are TRBV7-9 and TRBJ1-5; a weak D match, TRBD1 (5 bases). The CDR3 is made up of 16 amino acids. The germline V gene encodes CDR1 SEHNR and CDR2 FQNEAQ (reference sequence). V lost 1 base and J 1 base, leaving 11 bases between the germline ends. The CDR3 region has the DNA TGTGCCAGCAGCTTAGGTTTAGGGGTCAGCAATCAGCCCCAGCATTTT. Translated: CASSLGLGVSNQPQHF.

This clone was observed a few times. Other nucleotide sequences from this sample produce the same CDR3. The chain carries TRBV6-8 and TRBJ2-7, with 8 positions matching TRBD1. Germline CDR1 MNHGY, CDR2 SAAAGT. The CDR3 has 13 residues. In nucleotides, the CDR3 is TGTGTTAGCAGGCAGGGGGCGGCATACGAGCAGTACTTC. Amino acid sequence: CVSRQGAAYEQYF.

Comment on this clone: One end of the junction is discordant with germline, which a read error may explain. The same CDR3 also results from other DNA sequences found in this sample. This sequence joins TRBV4-2 and TRBJ2-7; 7 nucleotides agree with TRBD2. The germline gives CDR1 LGHNA, CDR2 YNFKEQ. The CDR3 consists of 15 residues. The CDR3 reads CASSQDPAGLYEQYF. The CDR3 nucleotides read TGTGCCAGCAGCCAAGATCCAGCGGGGTTATACGAGCAGTACTTT.

This clone was seen once. V and J are TRBV7-2 and TRBJ2-5, with 7 nucleotides matching TRBD1. The CDR3 covers 15 residues. Trimming at V came to 5 bases and at J to 4 bases, leaving 10 bases not matched to a gene. Germline CDR1 and CDR2: SGHTA and FQGNSA. The CDR3 region is CASSTQTGLGETQYF. The CDR3 region has the DNA TGTGCCAGCAGCACACAGACAGGGTTGGGAGAGACCCAGTACTTC.

The chain links TRBV5-4 to TRBJ2-1; 9 bases are shared with TRBD1. In germline, CDR1 is SGHNT, CDR2 YYREEE (reference sequence). V trimming: 3 bases; J trimming: 6 bases; junction bases outside the gene matches: 7. CDR3 length: 15 residues. CDR3 in DNA: TGTGCCAGCAGCTGGGGACAGGGTGAGGTCAATGAGCAGTTCTTC. Amino acid sequence: CASSWGQGEVNEQFF.

This rearrangement joins TRBV7-8 to TRBJ1-5; D is uncertain. The V gene's germline CDR1 is SGHVS and CDR2 FQNEAQ. The CDR3 is 14 residues long. Trimming cost V 3 bases and J 0 bases, with 6 bases left between them. As DNA, the CDR3 is TGTGCCAGCAGCTTGTACGGTAGCAATCAGCCCCAGCATTTT. This codes for CASSLYGSNQPQHF.

The chain links TRBV4-1 to TRBJ2-7; TRBD1 matches at 10 bases. The CDR3 is made up of 13 amino acids. Losses at the gene ends were 4 bases for V and 4 bases for J; bases not matched to a gene: 1. The germline V gene encodes CDR1 MGHRA and CDR2 YSYEKL. This chain's CDR3 is CASSLDRGYEQYF. The DNA for the CDR3 is TGCGCCAGCAGCCTGGACAGGGGGTACGAGCAGTACTTC.

About this clone: This specimen includes other DNA sequences encoding the same CDR3. V is TRBV5-1 and J is TRBJ1-1; a weak D match, TRBD1 (5 bases). This CDR3 comprises 14 residues. CDR1 is SGHRS, CDR2 YFSETQ, per germline. Trimming shortened V by 0 bases and J by 6 bases, and 12 bases separated the two germline ends. DNA for the CDR3: TGCGCCAGCAGCTTGGGGGGGGGAGGAGCTGAAGCTTTCTTT. It codes for CASSLGGGGAEAFF.

The genes are TRBV11-2 and TRBJ2-5; the match to TRBD1 covers 8 bases. Germline CDR1 and CDR2: SGHAT and FQNNGV. The junction had 14 bases not matched to a gene; V was cut back by 5 bases and J by 6 bases. This CDR3 is built from 16 residues. The CDR3 protein is CASSTGTGASMKTQYF. As DNA, the CDR3 is TGTGCCAGCAGCACCGGGACAGGTGCGTCTATGAAGACCCAGTACTTC.

CDR3 nucleotide sequence: TGTGCCAGCAGCCGGACAGGCAACTATGGCTACACCTTC. Translating gives CASSRTGNYGYTF. The chain has TRBV7-9 and TRBJ1-2, with 7 nucleotides matching TRBD1. Germline V gives CDR1 SEHNR, CDR2 FQNEAQ (reference sequence). The ends lost 5 bases at V and 2 bases at J; junction bases unmatched: 2. CDR3 length equals 13 residues. The full variable domain, rest sourced from reference TRBV7-9 and TRBJ1-2, is DTGVSQNPRHKITKRGQNVTFRCDPISEHNRLYWYRQTLGQGPEFLTYFQNEAQLEKSRLLSDRFSAERPKGSFSTLEIQRTEQGDSAMYLCASSRTGNYGYTFGSGTRLTVV.